The rows below give T cell receptor beta chains drawn from one sample of a study of T cell changes during pregnancy in multiple sclerosis. Here immunoSEQ multiplex PCR was the method, and the copy in TCRdb shows in-frame clones only, minus some. The sample records approximately 110,000 clones, approximately 93% being singletons. The starting material was peripheral blood, obtained after pregnancy. The receptors stem from a female donor with multiple sclerosis, enrolled in a pregnancy study. CDR3s include the opening cysteine and the closing phenylalanine or tryptophan. The order of the fields is J gene, clone size, D gene, V gene, CDR3 protein, CDR3 DNA. D genes are given only for firm matches. Clone size is given for some rows only: seen once, a few or many times, or a class if the clone is expanded.

J: TRBJ1-2
size: -
D: -
V: TRBV5-4
CDR3: CASSPAGENYGYTF
DNA: TGTGCCAGCAGCCCCGCGGGGGAAAACTATGGCTACACCTTC

J: TRBJ2-2
size: once
D: -
V: TRBV4-2
CDR3: CASSQAEGGTTGELFF
DNA: TGTGCCAGCAGCCAAGCTGAGGGGGGGACCACCGGGGAGCTGTTTTTT

J: TRBJ2-1
size: -
D: TRBD2
V: TRBV5-1
CDR3: CASSAGLATNEQFF
DNA: TGCGCCAGCAGCGCGGGACTAGCCACCAATGAGCAGTTCTTC

J: TRBJ2-6
size: -
D: -
V: TRBV21-1
CDR3: CASSKTGFSSGANVLTF
DNA: TGTGCCAGCAGCAAGACAGGGTTTAGCTCTGGGGCCAACGTCCTGACTTTC

J: TRBJ2-2
size: -
D: -
V: TRBV6-5
CDR3: CASSSGGNTGELFF
DNA: TGTGCCAGCAGTTCAGGAGGTAACACCGGGGAGCTGTTTTTT

J: TRBJ1-2
size: -
D: -
V: TRBV6-1
CDR3: CASRDRVLSLYGYTF
DNA: TGTGCCAGCAGAGACAGAGTATTAAGTTTGTATGGCTACACCTTC

J: TRBJ1-6
size: -
D: -
V: TRBV7-9
CDR3: CAAGTQALHF
DNA: TGTGCCGCGGGCACGCAAGCCCTCCACTTT

J: TRBJ1-6
size: few
D: -
V: TRBV7-2
CDR3: CASSYYGASNSPLHF
DNA: TGTGCCAGCAGCTACTACGGCGCTAGTAATTCACCCCTCCACTTT

J: TRBJ1-1
size: -
D: -
V: TRBV11-2
CDR3: CASSLSRGANGGAFF
DNA: TGTGCCAGCAGCTTAAGTCGGGGGGCGAACGGTGGAGCTTTCTTT

J: TRBJ2-3
size: -
D: TRBD1
V: TRBV2
CDR3: CASSDGQGAYTQYF
DNA: TGTGCCAGCAGTGATGGACAGGGGGCGTATACGCAGTATTTT

J: TRBJ2-3
size: -
D: TRBD2
V: TRBV13
CDR3: CASSAGLAGGTDTQYF
DNA: TGTGCCAGCAGCGCTGGACTAGCGGGGGGGACAGATACGCAGTATTTT

J: TRBJ1-2
size: -
D: -
V: TRBV6-5
CDR3: CASSYWGADGYTF
DNA: TGTGCCAGCAGTTACTGGGGAGCGGATGGCTACACCTTC

J: TRBJ1-2
size: -
D: -
V: TRBV30
CDR3: CAWSSGGNYGYTF
DNA: TGTGCCTGGAGTTCAGGAGGCAACTATGGCTACACCTTC

J: TRBJ2-3
size: -
D: -
V: TRBV5-1
CDR3: CASHLGTLDTQYF
DNA: TGCGCCAGCCATCTCGGGACTCTAGATACGCAGTATTTT

J: TRBJ2-7
size: once
D: -
V: TRBV7-3
CDR3: CASSLTGEGGYYEQYF
DNA: TGTGCCAGCAGCTTAACAGGGGAAGGGGGATACTACGAGCAGTACTTC

J: TRBJ1-4
size: once
D: -
V: TRBV27
CDR3: CASRRGGVTNEKLFF
DNA: TGTGCCAGCAGACGCGGAGGGGTAACTAATGAAAAACTGTTTTTT

J: TRBJ2-1
size: -
D: TRBD2
V: TRBV5-1
CDR3: CASSPGGGDNEQFF
DNA: TGCGCCAGCAGCCCGGGTGGGGGGGACAATGAGCAGTTCTTC

J: TRBJ2-1
size: -
D: TRBD1
V: TRBV5-6
CDR3: CASTTTGKASYNEQFF
DNA: TGTGCCAGCACCACGACAGGGAAAGCCTCCTACAATGAGCAGTTCTTC

J: TRBJ2-7
size: -
D: TRBD1
V: TRBV11-2
CDR3: CASSLAGTGGAYEQYF
DNA: TGTGCCAGCAGCTTAGCTGGGACAGGAGGCGCCTACGAGCAGTACTTC

J: TRBJ2-5
size: -
D: TRBD2
V: TRBV10-2
CDR3: CASSGGAGGTQYF
DNA: TGCGCCAGCAGCGGGGGGGCCGGAGGGACCCAGTACTTC

J: TRBJ2-7
size: -
D: -
V: TRBV27
CDR3: CASPGPLSYEQYF
DNA: TGTGCCAGCCCTGGGCCCCTCTCCTACGAGCAGTACTTC

J: TRBJ1-3
size: once
D: TRBD1
V: TRBV6-1
CDR3: CASSAPGQGLGGNTIYF
DNA: TGTGCCAGCAGTGCCCCGGGACAGGGGCTGGGTGGAAACACCATATATTTT

J: TRBJ1-3
size: -
D: -
V: TRBV11-2
CDR3: CASSPFTDYPSSGNTIYF
DNA: TGTGCCAGCAGCCCGTTTACTGATTATCCTAGCTCTGGAAACACCATATATTTT

J: TRBJ2-7
size: -
D: -
V: TRBV6-5
CDR3: CASSLRGGSIEQYF
DNA: TGTGCCAGCAGCCTAAGGGGGGGCTCAATCGAGCAGTACTTC

J: TRBJ1-2
size: -
D: TRBD1
V: TRBV6-4
CDR3: CASRPGTGGIYGYTF
DNA: TGTGCCAGCCGTCCTGGGACAGGGGGCATCTATGGCTACACCTTC

J: TRBJ1-5
size: once
D: TRBD1
V: TRBV28
CDR3: CASSWKQGAGGNQPQHF
DNA: TGTGCCAGCAGTTGGAAACAGGGGGCGGGCGGCAATCAGCCCCAGCATTTT

J: TRBJ1-1
size: -
D: -
V: TRBV19
CDR3: CASSEEELFATEAFF
DNA: TGTGCCAGTAGTGAGGAGGAGCTTTTCGCCACTGAAGCTTTCTTT

J: TRBJ2-3
size: -
D: -
V: TRBV20-1
CDR3: CSGRADTQYF
DNA: TGCAGTGGGAGGGCAGATACGCAGTATTTT

J: TRBJ2-3
size: -
D: TRBD2
V: TRBV15
CDR3: CATSSLRGGVDTQYF
DNA: TGTGCCACCAGCTCCCTCCGGGGGGGCGTAGATACGCAGTATTTT

J: TRBJ2-3
size: -
D: TRBD2
V: TRBV5-1
CDR3: CASTPWMSGERTDTQYF
DNA: TGCGCCAGCACCCCCTGGATGAGCGGGGAGCGCACAGATACGCAGTATTTT

J: TRBJ2-7
size: -
D: TRBD2
V: TRBV11-2
CDR3: CASSSSSGDYEQYF
DNA: TGTGCCAGCAGCTCGTCTAGCGGGGACTACGAGCAGTACTTC

J: TRBJ2-5
size: -
D: -
V: TRBV4-1
CDR3: CASSHPLETQYF
DNA: TGCGCCAGCAGCCATCCATTAGAGACCCAGTACTTC

J: TRBJ2-1
size: -
D: -
V: TRBV19
CDR3: CASSMGVSGQYNEQFF
DNA: TGTGCCAGTAGTATGGGAGTGTCGGGTCAATACAATGAGCAGTTCTTC

J: TRBJ1-2
size: once
D: -
V: TRBV29-1
CDR3: CSVGPPGDYGYTF
DNA: TGCAGCGTTGGTCCGCCAGGGGACTATGGCTACACCTTC

J: TRBJ2-2
size: -
D: TRBD2
V: TRBV7-3
CDR3: CASSSGLAGWGTGELFF
DNA: TGTGCCAGCAGCTCTGGACTAGCGGGATGGGGAACCGGGGAGCTGTTTTTT

J: TRBJ1-2
size: -
D: -
V: TRBV9
CDR3: CASSPEPRTANYGYTF
DNA: TGTGCCAGCAGCCCTGAGCCCCGGACAGCAAACTATGGCTACACCTTC

J: TRBJ2-2
size: -
D: TRBD2
V: TRBV2
CDR3: CASATTGGNTGELFF
DNA: TGTGCCAGCGCCACGACGGGGGGGAACACCGGGGAGCTGTTTTTT

J: TRBJ1-5
size: -
D: -
V: TRBV27
CDR3: CASSSLGRVGQPQHF
DNA: TGTGCCAGCAGCTCCCTGGGGAGAGTAGGTCAGCCCCAGCATTTT

J: TRBJ2-2
size: -
D: -
V: TRBV11-3
CDR3: CASSLDGGAFGELFF
DNA: TGTGCCAGCAGCTTAGATGGGGGGGCCTTCGGGGAGCTGTTTTTT